This T cell receptor (beta chain) comes out of a study of beta chain features in type 1 diabetes. Study summary: Age, gender, cell numbers and subset yield matched between patients and controls.

V gave up 0 bases and J gave up 4 bases; unmatched junction bases: 8. This CDR3 is 16 amino acids long. The isolated RNA, all of it, was reverse transcribed, so expressed TCRB transcripts were what got sequenced. The data were produced by immunoSEQ multiplex PCR, yet TCRdb's version contains in-frame clones alone and is incomplete. The sample comprises around 99,000 clones, 40% of which are singletons, and around 0.07% rests with the top ten. There are many counts of this clone. The chain carries TRBV23-1 and TRBJ1-2, with 7 bases that match TRBD1. TRBV23-1 counts as an open reading frame of uncertain function. Sequences were obtained from stem cell memory CD4+ T cells from blood. The clonotype originates from a woman aged 18-35 years in good health. The CDR3 is CASSQSVAEGAYGYTF. The CDR3 region has the DNA TGCGCCAGCAGTCAATCAGTGGCCGAGGGGGCCTATGGCTACACCTTC.